What follows are 3 T cell receptor beta chains derived from one specimen sequenced in a study of blood T cell repertoires in COVID-19. Clones were sequenced by immunoSEQ multiplex PCR, and TCRdb holds only the in-frame ones, with some missing. The repertoire includes 31,000 or so clones, about 88% of them detected once, and 25% to 35% sits in the top ten. Sequenced material: peripheral blood. Receptors originate from an elderly man with acute or convalescent COVID-19.

This clone showed up just once. This rearrangement joins TRBV27 to TRBJ2-1, with 7 bases fitting TRBD1. V gave up 8 bases and J gave up 9 bases; unmatched junction bases: 13. The CDR3 spans 14 residues. Germline V gives CDR1 MNHEY, CDR2 SMNVEV (reference sequence). In nucleotides, the CDR3 is TGTGCCAGCGGAAAAGGAGACAGGGTTACTGAGCAGTTCTTC. It specifies CASGKGDRVTEQFF.

In its sample, this clone was seen a few times. This chain connects TRBV30 to TRBJ2-3, with a weak D call TRBD2 (6 bases). The CDR3 runs to 14 residues. Germline V gene sequence: CDR1 GTSNPN, CDR2 SVGIG (reference sequence). V lost 2 bases, J lost 0 bases, and 9 bases lay in between. The CDR3 region is CAWSRDSSTDTQYF. CDR3 bases: TGTGCCTGGAGTCGGGACTCCAGCACAGATACGCAGTATTTT.

This clone was picked up one time. This chain links TRBV4-2 with TRBJ2-7; D gene uncertain. Germline V lookup: CDR1 LGHNA, CDR2 YNFKEQ. The CDR3 has 13 amino acids. The germline V and J ends were trimmed by 2 bases and 5 bases, with 10 bases remaining between them. CDR3 in DNA: TGTGCCAGCAGCCAACCAACCCAGGACGAGCAGTACTTC. Its protein product is CASSQPTQDEQYF.